This TCR beta chain comes out of a study of blood T cell repertoires in COVID-19. Study in general: The samples span acute and convalescent COVID-19 from the United States, Italy and Spain. PBMCs, B-cell-depleted T cells, or T cells provided the cDNA or gDNA that made up the material.

The assay was immunoSEQ multiplex PCR, and TCRdb's table has in-frame clones only and misses some. The top ten clones hold around 2.3% of a sample with 250,000 or so clones, nearly 90% of them seen once. Sample: peripheral blood. The clonotype comes from a woman aged 55-70 years with COVID-19, enrolled during active disease.

The CDR3: CASSQTANYGYTF. CDR3 nucleotides: TGTGCCAGCAGCCAGACAGCTAACTATGGCTACACCTTC. The genes are TRBV5-4 and TRBJ1-2, with D possibly TRBD1 on 5 matching bases. The CDR3 is 13 residues long. Germline values: CDR1 SGHNT, CDR2 YYREEE (reference sequence). Trimming took off 4 bases at V and 0 bases at J, with 7 bases between the two ends.